The entry below gives a single T cell receptor beta chain sequence along with its context. Its antigen is currently unknown. 5'RACE primed from the constant segment yielded TCR alpha and TCR beta cDNA libraries bearing sample barcodes and UMIs. TCRdb recomputed calls from the 5' RACE reads with MiXCR, one row per CDR3 protein. The sample lists roughly 450,000 distinct CDR3 sequences, about a sixth seen once, with about a fifth in the top ten. These data come from a study of T-cell memory formation after mild COVID-19. Study conclusions and caveats: Memory sampled before infection contained some responding clones, suggesting cross-reactive memory joined. Those CD4+ clones that contracted were mainly in CM and EM (CD8+ ones in EMRA).

This clonotype was sampled from a man between 18 and 29 years old who had mild COVID-19 (a few samples of this study predate the infection). Cell type and time point are not known. Material for sequencing was PBMCs or a T cell subset sorted from them (not recorded which).

CDR3 sequence (DNA): TGTGCCAGCAGTGGAGACACAGATACGCAGTATTTT. Protein: CASSGDTDTQYF. The chain couples TRBV6-1 to TRBJ2-3; unclear D gene. Trimming took off 4 bases at V and 2 bases at J, with 4 bases between the two ends. CDR1 is MNHNS, CDR2 SASEGT, per germline. The CDR3 sequence is 12 residues long.